The rows below give T cell receptor beta chains drawn from one sample of a study of identical twins. From the 5' RACE reads, TCRdb called clonotypes with MiXCR, one entry per CDR3 protein. The table has roughly 240,000 distinct CDR3 sequences, roughly 7.5% seen once. The same sample was also used in a study of yellow fever vaccine responses in identical twins.

Material: CD8+ T cells sorted from blood. The receptors stem from a woman younger than 30 in good health. Each CDR3 is given with its conserved first and last residue. D genes are given only for firm matches. Size values are once, few and many counts, or a class for expanded clones, and some rows have none.

J: TRBJ2-3
length: 12
V: TRBV28
size: -
D: -
CDR3: CASRMGTNTQYF
DNA: TGTGCCAGCAGGATGGGGACCAATACGCAGTATTTT

J: TRBJ2-3
length: 14
V: TRBV12-3/TRBV12-4
size: many
D: -
CDR3: CASSLTGGTDTQYF
DNA: TGTGCCAGCAGTTTGACCGGGGGCACAGATACGCAGTATTTT

J: TRBJ2-7
length: 13
V: TRBV10-2
size: many
D: -
CDR3: CASSDRTVYEQYF
DNA: TGCGCCAGCAGTGATAGAACGGTCTATGAGCAGTACTTC

J: TRBJ1-1
length: 13
V: TRBV12-3/TRBV12-4
size: many
D: -
CDR3: CASSFSVDTEAFF
DNA: TGTGCCAGCAGTTTTAGTGTCGACACTGAAGCTTTCTTT

J: TRBJ2-6
length: 14
V: TRBV5-1
size: -
D: -
CDR3: CASSLPTGANVLTF
DNA: TGCGCCAGCAGCTTACCTACTGGGGCCAACGTCCTGACTTTC

J: TRBJ1-4
length: 15
V: TRBV12-3/TRBV12-4
size: many
D: TRBD1
CDR3: CASSFMGTENEKLFF
DNA: TGTGCCAGCAGTTTTATGGGGACAGAGAATGAAAAACTGTTTTTT

J: TRBJ1-4
length: 12
V: TRBV12-3/TRBV12-4
size: many
D: -
CDR3: CASSAGQEKLFF
DNA: TGTGCCAGCAGTGCCGGACAGGAAAAACTGTTTTTT

J: TRBJ2-3
length: 13
V: TRBV18
size: few
D: -
CDR3: CASSPEFTDTQYF
DNA: TGTGCCAGCTCACCAGAGTTTACGGATACGCAGTATTTT

J: TRBJ1-1
length: 15
V: TRBV7-8
size: -
D: -
CDR3: CASSRTKRFNTEAFF
DNA: TGTGCCAGCAGCAGGACAAAACGTTTTAACACTGAAGCTTTCTTT

J: TRBJ2-1
length: 14
V: TRBV5-5
size: -
D: -
CDR3: CASSLGVGLKEQFF
DNA: TGTGCCAGCAGCTTGGGGGTGGGTTTAAAAGAGCAGTTCTTC

J: TRBJ2-7
length: 12
V: TRBV25-1
size: few
D: -
CDR3: CASSDPSYEQYF
DNA: TGTGCCAGCAGTGACCCTTCCTACGAGCAGTACTTC

J: TRBJ1-5
length: 13
V: TRBV2
size: -
D: -
CDR3: CASSERANQPQHF
DNA: TGTGCCAGCAGTGAAAGGGCTAATCAGCCCCAGCATTTT

J: TRBJ1-2
length: 14
V: TRBV7-9
size: -
D: -
CDR3: CASSLGTALYGYTF
DNA: TGTGCCAGCAGCTTAGGGACGGCCCTCTATGGCTACACCTTC

J: TRBJ2-2
length: 18
V: TRBV4-1
size: many
D: -
CDR3: CASSQDDLLFPDTGELFF
DNA: TGCGCCAGCAGCCAAGATGATCTCCTCTTTCCGGACACCGGGGAGCTGTTTTTT

J: TRBJ2-1
length: 16
V: TRBV7-6
size: few
D: TRBD1
CDR3: CASSSPGQGYYNEQFF
DNA: TGTGCCAGCAGCTCCCCGGGACAGGGATACTACAATGAGCAGTTCTTC

J: TRBJ2-1
length: 13
V: TRBV5-1
size: many
D: TRBD2
CDR3: CASVGTSVSEQFF
DNA: TGCGCCAGCGTCGGGACTAGCGTCAGTGAGCAGTTCTTC

J: TRBJ2-1
length: 12
V: TRBV2
size: many
D: -
CDR3: CASRAAPPEQFF
DNA: TGTGCCAGCAGGGCCGCTCCCCCTGAGCAGTTCTTC

J: TRBJ2-7
length: 11
V: TRBV5-1
size: few
D: -
CDR3: CASRTVGEQYF
DNA: TGCGCCAGCAGAACGGTAGGCGAGCAGTACTTC

J: TRBJ2-1
length: 14
V: TRBV12-3/TRBV12-4
size: many
D: -
CDR3: CASSLLGPFNEQFF
DNA: TGTGCCAGCAGTTTATTAGGCCCCTTCAATGAGCAGTTCTTC

J: TRBJ2-3
length: 16
V: TRBV13
size: few
D: -
CDR3: CASSLEARKSTDTQYF
DNA: TGTGCCAGCAGCTTAGAAGCGAGGAAGAGCACAGATACGCAGTATTTT

J: TRBJ2-5
length: 13
V: TRBV2
size: -
D: -
CDR3: CASKGGTRETQYF
DNA: TGTGCCAGCAAAGGGGGGACCAGAGAGACCCAGTACTTC

J: TRBJ2-7
length: 15
V: TRBV7-6
size: -
D: -
CDR3: CASSVNLGPSYEQYF
DNA: TGTGCCAGCAGCGTCAACTTGGGACCTAGCTACGAGCAGTACTTC

J: TRBJ2-7
length: 14
V: TRBV7-8
size: many
D: TRBD1
CDR3: CASSRGQGVYEQYF
DNA: TGTGCCAGCAGCCGGGGACAGGGTGTCTACGAGCAGTACTTC

J: TRBJ2-3
length: 15
V: TRBV15
size: -
D: -
CDR3: CATSRTPGLTDTQYF
DNA: TGTGCCACCAGCAGAACACCGGGGTTAACAGATACGCAGTATTTT

J: TRBJ1-5
length: 13
V: TRBV7-9
size: many
D: -
CDR3: CASSLRLNQPQHF
DNA: TGTGCCAGCAGCTTACGTTTAAATCAGCCCCAGCATTTT

J: TRBJ1-1
length: 14
V: TRBV3-1
size: many
D: -
CDR3: CASSLRPRGTEAFF
DNA: TGTGCCAGCAGCCTACGACCCCGGGGGACTGAAGCTTTCTTT

J: TRBJ2-7
length: 15
V: TRBV12-5
size: few
D: -
CDR3: CASGSEQGGTYEQYF
DNA: TGTGCTAGTGGTTCAGAACAGGGGGGGACCTACGAGCAGTACTTC

J: TRBJ1-4
length: 16
V: TRBV6-5
size: -
D: -
CDR3: CASSFGPYSTNEKLFF
DNA: TGTGCCAGCAGTTTCGGCCCCTACTCAACTAATGAAAAACTGTTTTTT

J: TRBJ2-3
length: 15
V: TRBV15
size: many
D: -
CDR3: CATSRGGGSTDTQYF
DNA: TGTGCCACCAGCAGAGGCGGGGGCAGCACAGATACGCAGTATTTT

J: TRBJ1-5
length: 16
V: TRBV15
size: -
D: -
CDR3: CATSREVARMNQPQHF
DNA: TGTGCCACCAGCAGAGAAGTTGCCAGGATGAATCAGCCCCAGCATTTT

J: TRBJ1-4
length: 11
V: TRBV27
size: many
D: -
CDR3: CASSSNEKLFF
DNA: TGTGCCAGCAGTTCCAATGAAAAACTGTTTTTT